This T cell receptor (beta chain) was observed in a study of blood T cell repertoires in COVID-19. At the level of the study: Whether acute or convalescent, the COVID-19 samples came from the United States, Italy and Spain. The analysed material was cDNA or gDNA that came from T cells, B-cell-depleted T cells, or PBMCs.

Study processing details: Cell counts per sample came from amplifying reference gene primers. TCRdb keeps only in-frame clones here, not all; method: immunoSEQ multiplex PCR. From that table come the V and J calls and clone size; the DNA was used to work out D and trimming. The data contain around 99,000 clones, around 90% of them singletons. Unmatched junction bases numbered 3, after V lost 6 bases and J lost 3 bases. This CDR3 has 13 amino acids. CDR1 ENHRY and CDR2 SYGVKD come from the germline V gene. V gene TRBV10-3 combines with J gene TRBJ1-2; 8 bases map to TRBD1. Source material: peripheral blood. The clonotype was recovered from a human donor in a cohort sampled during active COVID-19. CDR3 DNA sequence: TGTGCCATCAGCCGGACAGGGTACTATGGCTACACCTTC. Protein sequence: CAISRTGYYGYTF.